This T cell receptor beta chain was profiled in a study of blood T cell repertoires in COVID-19. Background on the study: The study drew acute and convalescent COVID-19 samples from the United States, Italy and Spain. Sample material is recorded as cDNA or gDNA derived from T cells, B-cell-depleted T cells, or PBMCs.

Germline CDR1 and CDR2: SGHAT and FQNNGV. The V segment lost 1 base and the J segment 4 bases; nucleotides outside the gene matches: 9. CDR3 length: 16 amino acids. In the study's own analysis: By means of reference gene primer amplification, nucleated cell counts were estimated. Data came from immunoSEQ multiplex PCR; TCRdb stores just in-frame clones and leaves some out. That table is the source of V, J and clone size, and D and trimming were worked out from the DNA. The data show approximately 77,000 clones, roughly 78% seen once. The TCR sequence derives from a woman between 65 and 79 years old with acute or convalescent COVID-19. The specimen sequenced was peripheral blood. The J gene is TRBJ2-7, the V gene TRBV11-2, with 8 nucleotides matching TRBD1. The CDR3: CASSLGQGQGMYEQYF. CDR3 sequence (DNA): TGTGCCAGCAGCTTAGGACAGGGGCAGGGAATGTACGAGCAGTACTTC.